The T cell receptor (beta chain) under discussion was sequenced for a study of T cell responses to AZD1222 COVID-19 vaccine. Notes on the study in general: Clonal diversity may have been underestimated, and the donors were mostly white British, with more females than males. Nearly half of spike-specific TCRs reportedly go after variant regions that carry no mutations.

In this sample, this clone turned up once. The target antigen is unknown. The junction had 7 bases not matched to a gene; V was cut back by 0 bases and J by 5 bases. The CDR3 loop spans 15 amino acids. Germline loops: CDR1 SGHRS, CDR2 YFSETQ. Profiled with immunoSEQ multiplex PCR; TCRdb holds only in-frame clones, not every one. The sample shows about 140,000 clones, 90% to 95% of them seen only once. Sequences were derived from peripheral blood, sampled 28 days after the second AZD1222 dose. The chain recombines TRBV5-1 with TRBJ1-1; TRBD1 aligns across 7 bases. The sequence came from an adult who received the AZD1222 COVID-19 vaccine. The CDR3 protein is CASSLVEQGYTEAFF. The CDR3, as DNA: TGCGCCAGCAGCTTGGTTGAACAGGGGTATACTGAAGCTTTCTTT.